A single sample is the source of the 15 T cell receptor beta chains below, sequenced in a study of early stage breast cancer tumors. Measured with immunoSEQ multiplex PCR; TCRdb has only the in-frame clones, and not every one. Counted here are fewer than 90,000 clones, approximately 79% occurring once; the ten biggest clones make up 3.5%. Sample: blood. Receptors were obtained from a person aged 55 to 70 with breast cancer.

V and J are TRBV6-6 and TRBJ2-7, with TRBD2 matching 10 bases. The CDR3 extends over 14 amino acids. Germline CDR1 is MNHNY and CDR2 is SVGAGI (reference sequence). V dropped 5 bases and J dropped 7; count of bases not matched to a gene: 8. The CDR3 coding sequence is TGTGCCAGCAGTACACTAGCGGGGACATGGGAGCAGTACTTC. Translation: CASSTLAGTWEQYF.

The chain couples TRBV6-6 to TRBJ2-3; 12 bases fit TRBD2. The CDR3 is 16 residues long. From germline, CDR1 is MNHNY and CDR2 SVGAGI (reference sequence). The ends lost 7 bases at V and 2 bases at J; junction bases unmatched: 7. CDR3 in amino acids: CASTRGLAGNTDTQYF. CDR3 DNA: TGTGCCAGCACCAGAGGACTAGCGGGAAACACAGATACGCAGTATTTT.

This clone has more than one count but fewer than ten. Here the CDR3 reads CAQVGRVSGQSKSGYTF. The CDR3 nucleotides read TGTGCCCAGGTTGGCAGAGTGTCGGGACAGAGTAAGAGTGGCTACACCTTC. The rearrangement joins TRBV30 to TRBJ1-2; 7 bases map to TRBD1. Germline V lookup: CDR1 GTSNPN, CDR2 SVGIG (reference sequence). V lost 8 bases and J lost 7; bases outside the gene matches: 25. The CDR3 extends over 17 amino acids.

The chain links TRBV19 to TRBJ2-3; D may be TRBD1 or TRBD2 (5 bases each). Trimming left V 4 bases short and J 8 bases short, with 25 bases between. CDR1 and CDR2 from the germline V gene are LNHDA and SQIVND (reference sequence). The CDR3 loop spans 17 amino acids. CDR3 sequence reads: CASSTSSTGRLVGTQYF. CDR3 nucleotides: TGTGCCAGTAGTACTTCATCAACGGGACGCCTGGTGGGTACGCAGTATTTT.

This clone came up a few times. The rearrangement links TRBV2 to TRBJ1-2, with 9 bases aligning to TRBD1. Per germline, CDR1 SNHLY and CDR2 FYNNEI. The V gene end was trimmed by 8 bases and the J gene end by 7 bases; junction bases not matched to a gene: 14. The CDR3 consists of 15 residues. CDR3 region: CASQLSDGTGSGYTF. CDR3 bases: TGTGCCAGCCAGCTCTCGGACGGGACAGGGAGTGGCTACACCTTC.

This clone appeared a few times. Mismatch with germline at one junction end may stem from a read error. The chain employs TRBV4-1 and TRBJ1-5; D is unresolved. From germline, CDR1 is MGHRA and CDR2 YSYEKL. The CDR3 loop spans 15 amino acids. This CDR3 reads CASRQRSSSNQPQHF. DNA for the CDR3: TGCGCCAGCCGCCAAAGGTCTTCCTCCAATCAGCCCCAGCATTTT.

The CDR3 loop is CASSQRTSGSGDTQYF. DNA of the CDR3: TGCGCCAGCAGCCAAAGAACTAGCGGGAGTGGAGATACGCAGTATTTT. The chain combines TRBV5-1 with TRBJ2-3, with 11 nucleotides matching TRBD2. Per germline, CDR1 SGHRS and CDR2 YFSETQ. V lost 4 bases to trimming and J lost 5 bases; unmatched junction nucleotides: 9. The CDR3 has 16 residues.

Here the CDR3 reads CASSFGGTDTQYF. The CDR3 DNA reads as TGTGCCAGCAGCTTTGGGGGCACAGATACGCAGTATTTT. The chain combines TRBV11-3 with TRBJ2-3; D not resolved. This CDR3 spans 13 amino acids. CDR1 SGHNT and CDR2 YENEEA come from the germline V gene. V was pared by 3 bases and J by 1 base, with 5 bases between.

The V gene is TRBV19, the J gene TRBJ2-1; 7 bases are a match to TRBD1. V dropped 3 bases and J dropped 0; count of bases not matched to a gene: 5. Germline loops: CDR1 LNHDA, CDR2 SQIVND (reference sequence). The CDR3 covers 16 residues. The CDR3 region has the DNA TGTGCCAGTAGTATCGAGGGGGCCCGCTCCTACAATGAGCAGTTCTTC. Translating gives CASSIEGARSYNEQFF.

This chain joins TRBV7-8 and TRBJ2-7; D unclear. The CDR3 runs to 16 residues. Trimming stripped 5 bases from V and 0 bases from J, with 17 bases between. Germline V lookup: CDR1 SGHVS, CDR2 FQNEAQ. CDR3 protein: CASSPSVGKGSYEQYF. In DNA, the CDR3 is TGTGCCAGCAGCCCCTCCGTGGGGAAGGGCTCCTACGAGCAGTACTTC.

The rearrangement links TRBV7-2 to TRBJ2-3, with D unclear. Germline V gene lookup returns CDR1 SGHTA and CDR2 FQGNSA. This CDR3 has 12 amino acids. Trimming stripped 11 bases from V and 5 bases from J, with 14 bases between. CDR3 loop: CALSSTGDTQYF. In DNA form, the CDR3 reads TGTGCCCTTAGTTCCACGGGAGATACGCAGTATTTT.

This clone was observed once. The chain has TRBV7-8 and TRBJ2-3, with D uncertain. This CDR3 has 15 amino acids. The V gene's germline CDR1 is SGHVS and CDR2 FQNEAQ. With 0 bases removed from V and 0 bases from J, the gap between germline ends came to 7 bases. CDR3 protein: CASSLAATSTDTQYF. The DNA of the CDR3 is TGTGCCAGCAGCTTAGCCGCGACTAGCACAGATACGCAGTATTTT.

This clone has a handful of counts. The V and J genes are TRBV30 and TRBJ1-4; D not resolved. This CDR3 is 14 amino acids long. Trimming took off 0 bases at V and 7 bases at J, with 12 bases between the two ends. In germline, CDR1 is GTSNPN, CDR2 SVGIG (reference sequence). The CDR3 DNA sequence: TGTGCCTGGAGTGTAAACGAGGATAGTGAAAAACTGTTTTTT. Translated: CAWSVNEDSEKLFF.

V is TRBV28 and J is TRBJ1-2; the match to TRBD1 covers 8 bases. The germline gives CDR1 MDHEN, CDR2 SYDVKM. The V segment lost 5 bases and the J segment 2 bases; nucleotides outside the gene matches: 1. The CDR3 spans 13 residues. The DNA for the CDR3 is TGTGCCAGCAGTGACAGGGGAAACTATGGCTACACCTTC. Translating gives CASSDRGNYGYTF.

The chain employs TRBV5-4 and TRBJ2-7, with TRBD1 identical over 11 bases. From germline, CDR1 is SGHNT and CDR2 YYREEE (reference sequence). The CDR3 is made up of 13 amino acids. Trimming cost V 7 bases and J 5 bases; bases outside gene matches: 5. The CDR3 DNA reads as TGTGCCAGCTCCGGGACAGGGGGTAACGAGCAGTACTTC. This gives the protein CASSGTGGNEQYF. The entire variable domain, with the rest obtained from reference TRBV5-4 and TRBJ2-7, is as follows: ETGVTQSPTHLIKTRGQQVTLRCSSQSGHNTVSWYQQALGQGPQFIFQYYREEENGRGNFPPRFSGLQFPNYSSELNVNALELDDSALYLCASSGTGGNEQYFGPGTRLTVT.